This T cell receptor (beta chain) was recorded in a study of blood T cell repertoires in COVID-19. Profiled with immunoSEQ multiplex PCR; TCRdb holds only in-frame clones, not every one. The sample has 150,000 to 200,000 clones; approximately 80% are singletons. This CDR3 region has 15 residues. From germline, CDR1 is GTSNPN and CDR2 SVGIG (reference sequence). V trimming: 1 base; J trimming: 7 bases; junction bases outside the gene matches: 9. This chain joins TRBV30 and TRBJ2-1; TRBD1 aligns across 8 bases. This TCR was sampled from a man aged 35 to 55 who had recovered from COVID-19. The sample consisted of PBMCs or T cells enriched from blood (not recorded which). This CDR3 reads CAWSALGQGSNEQFF. DNA for the CDR3: TGTGCCTGGAGTGCACTAGGACAGGGCTCGAATGAGCAGTTCTTC.